The next 31 T cell receptor beta chains were all read from a single sample in a study of CD8 T cells in ankylosing spondylitis. TCRdb independently ran MiXCR on the 5' RACE reads; one entry per CDR3 protein. This table holds about 240,000 distinct CDR3 sequences, around a tenth found once. The sample was blood, either unsorted or a sorted T cell fraction (not recorded which). The receptor source for this set is a male donor with ankylosing spondylitis or in good health (not recorded which).

There are a few counts of this clonotype. The V and J genes are TRBV5-5 and TRBJ1-1; tentative D call: TRBD1 (6 bases). Trimming shortened V by 2 bases and J by 5 bases, and 13 bases separated the two germline ends. The germline V gene encodes CDR1 SGHKS and CDR2 YYEKEE (reference sequence). CDR3 size: 14 residues. The CDR3, as DNA: TGTGCCAGCAGCTTTGGGGGCAGGGGAACTGAAGCTTTCTTT. Translating gives CASSFGGRGTEAFF.

This chain links TRBV11-2 with TRBJ2-2, with TRBD1 matching 10 bases. The CDR3 sequence is 15 residues long. Losses at the gene ends were 4 bases for V and 8 bases for J; bases not matched to a gene: 7. Germline V gene lookup returns CDR1 SGHAT and CDR2 FQNNGV. CDR3 DNA: TGTGCCAGCAGCTCGAGACAGGGGGCCGAGGGGGAGCTGTTTTTT. Translation gives CASSSRQGAEGELFF.

This clonotype was recorded many times. The chain joins TRBV12-3 or TRBV12-4 to TRBJ2-2; D may be TRBD1 (6 bases). The CDR3 is 14 residues long. V was cut by 4 bases and J by 7 bases, with 13 bases left in between. The chain's CDR3 is CASSYSGVHGELFF. The DNA for the CDR3 is TGTGCCAGCAGTTATTCAGGGGTGCACGGGGAGCTGTTTTTT.

This clonotype was seen many times. This chain links TRBV5-6 with TRBJ1-1, with 7 nucleotides matching TRBD1. The CDR3 is 11 amino acids. CDR1 and CDR2 from the germline V gene are SGHDT and YYEEEE. V gave up 2 bases and J gave up 10 bases; unmatched junction bases: 2. Here the CDR3 DNA reads TGTGCCAGCAGCTTAGGGGGCTTAGCTTTCTTT. As protein: CASSLGGLAFF. Full variable domain (remainder filled in from reference TRBV5-6 and TRBJ1-1): DAGVTQSPTHLIKTRGQQVTLRCSPKSGHDTVSWYQQALGQGPQFIFQYYEEEERQRGNFPDRFSGHQFPNYSSELNVNALLLGDSALYLCASSLGGLAFFGQGTRLTVV.

J is TRBJ2-3 and V is TRBV27, with 8 bases that match TRBD1. CDR3 length: 14 amino acids. With V trimmed by 5 bases and J by 5 bases, 6 bases remained unmatched. The germline CDR1 and CDR2 sequences are MNHEY and SMNVEV (reference sequence). The CDR3 sequence is CASSPQGAGDTQYF. The DNA for the CDR3 is TGTGCCAGCAGTCCCCAGGGGGCGGGAGATACGCAGTATTTT.

The chain links TRBV29-1 to TRBJ1-1, with TRBD1 identical over 7 bases. Unmatched junction bases numbered 7, after V lost 6 bases and J lost 6 bases. The CDR3 length is 12 residues. Germline values: CDR1 SQVTM, CDR2 ANQGSEA. The CDR3 loop is CSVDDGQAEAFF. The CDR3 DNA reads as TGCAGCGTGGACGATGGACAGGCTGAAGCTTTCTTT.

This clonotype was seen repeatedly, ten times or more. The chain links TRBV29-1 to TRBJ1-6; 8 positions agree with TRBD1. The CDR3 spans 13 residues. Germline CDR1 is SQVTM and CDR2 is ANQGSEA. The trim removed 7 bases at V and 7 bases at J, leaving 6 bases unmatched. The CDR3 DNA is TGCAGCGCTAAGACAGGGGAAAATTCACCCCTCCACTTT. Its protein product is CSAKTGENSPLHF. The full variable domain, its missing parts supplied by reference TRBV29-1 and TRBJ1-6, is SAVISQKPSRDICQRGTSLTIQCQVDSQVTMMFWYRQQPGQSLTLIATANQGSEATYESGFVIDKFPISRPNLTFSTLTVSNMSPEDSSIYLCSAKTGENSPLHFGNGTRLTVT.

This clonotype was seen repeatedly, ten times or more. This chain connects TRBV6-1 to TRBJ1-1; TRBD1 matches at 10 bases. Germline CDR1 and CDR2: MNHNS and SASEGT. V gave up 1 base and J gave up 3 bases; unmatched junction bases: 5. The CDR3 is 16 amino acids. The CDR3 region has the DNA TGTGCCAGCAGTGAAGTATTTGGGACAGGGGACACTGAAGCTTTCTTT. It is translated as CASSEVFGTGDTEAFF.

The sample holds many counts of this clonotype. The chain is built from TRBV5-5 and TRBJ2-7, with 7 bases that match TRBD1. The V and J ends lost 4 bases and 3 bases, in that order; junction bases with no gene match: 7. This CDR3 has 14 amino acids. Germline V lookup: CDR1 SGHKS, CDR2 YYEKEE (reference sequence). This chain's CDR3 is CASSATGTLYEQYF. Here the CDR3 DNA reads TGTGCCAGCAGCGCGACAGGGACCCTCTACGAGCAGTACTTC.

This clonotype was seen ten or more times. The V and J genes are TRBV27 and TRBJ2-1, with D perhaps TRBD1 (5 bases). This CDR3 has 15 residues. V lost 1 base, J lost 0 bases, and 7 bases lay in between. Germline-derived CDR1 and CDR2 are MNHEY and SMNVEV (reference sequence). The CDR3 DNA is TGTGCCAGCAGTTTATACAGGCCCTCCTACAATGAGCAGTTCTTC. Residues: CASSLYRPSYNEQFF.

This clonotype has at least ten counts. The chain recombines TRBV5-6 with TRBJ2-7, with 7 bases aligning to TRBD1. CDR3 length: 14 residues. CDR1 is SGHDT, CDR2 YYEEEE, per germline. The junction had 7 bases not matched to a gene; V was cut back by 4 bases and J by 3 bases. The CDR3 is CASSPGTDHYEQYF. Here the CDR3 DNA reads TGTGCCAGCAGCCCCGGGACAGACCACTACGAGCAGTACTTC.

This clonotype occurred a few times. The chain joins TRBV19 to TRBJ1-1; unclear D gene. Trimming removed 5 bases from V and 1 base from J, with 17 bases in between. Germline lookup yields CDR1 LNHDA and CDR2 SQIVND (reference sequence). The CDR3 runs to 16 residues. CDR3 DNA: TGTGCCAGTAGTCCTGGCCCAAGGGCTACGAACACTGAAGCTTTCTTT. Its protein is CASSPGPRATNTEAFF.

This clonotype was counted at least ten times. The V and J genes are TRBV5-1 and TRBJ2-2, with TRBD1 identical over 7 bases. This CDR3 has 15 residues. Germline lookup yields CDR1 SGHRS and CDR2 YFSETQ. V lost 2 bases, J lost 3 bases, and 4 bases stayed unmatched. The CDR3 region is CASSFLQGYTGELFF. CDR3 DNA sequence: TGCGCCAGCAGCTTCCTACAGGGGTACACCGGGGAGCTGTTTTTT.

Only a few counts were recorded for this clonotype. The CDR3 DNA sequence: TGTGCCAGCAGCCTCAGCGGCGGGGTGAGCAATCAGCCCCAGCATTTT. Its protein is CASSLSGGVSNQPQHF. V and J are TRBV11-3 and TRBJ1-5; D is unresolved. Per the germline V gene, CDR1 is SGHNT and CDR2 is YENEEA. The CDR3 has 16 amino acids. The V and J ends lost 5 bases and 1 base respectively, with 15 bases between them.

As for this clonotype: A much larger clonotype is one base distant, so this may be a read error. This chain joins TRBV6-5 and TRBJ2-1; TRBD2 matches 10 bases. The CDR3 length is 16 residues. CDR1 and CDR2 (germline): MNHEY, SVGAGI. CDR3 in DNA: TGTGCCAGCAGTTCCGATAGCGGGGGGCCCTACAATGCGCAGTTCTTC. This gives the protein CASSSDSGGPYNAQFF.

This clonotype was seen only a few times. The DNA is left out, because the CDR3 cannot be placed on it with certainty; the CDR3 is given as TCRdb lists it. This chain connects TRBV6-2 or TRBV6-3 to TRBJ2-2; the table calls TRBD1, which could not be checked here. The length of the CDR3 is 14 amino acids, counting both ends. Germline V gives CDR1 MNHEY, CDR2 SVGEGT. CDR3: CASSTSQGSGELFF.

The rearrangement links TRBV14 to TRBJ1-5; no clear D gene. The CDR3 has 15 residues. The germline V and J ends were trimmed by 2 bases and 6 bases, with 14 bases remaining between them. CDR1 is SGHDN, CDR2 FVKESK, per germline. The CDR3 nucleotides read TGTGCCAGCAGCCAAAGGAAACGAGAGGGTCAGCCCCAGCATTTT. It specifies CASSQRKREGQPQHF.

The chain couples TRBV5-1 to TRBJ2-3; 15 bases are a match to TRBD2. Trimming took 3 bases from V and 4 from J; bases not matched to a gene: 3. The germline V gene has CDR1 SGHRS and CDR2 YFSETQ. This CDR3 has 16 amino acids. The CDR3 coding sequence is TGCGCCAGCAGCTGGACTAGCGGGGGGGCTGCAGATACGCAGTATTTT. It translates to CASSWTSGGAADTQYF.

This clonotype has a handful of counts. The chain couples TRBV7-9 to TRBJ2-7, with unresolved D. V was pared by 1 base and J by 5 bases, with 9 bases between. The CDR3 extends over 13 amino acids. CDR1 and CDR2 from the germline V gene are SEHNR and FQNEAQ (reference sequence). The CDR3 DNA is TGTGCCAGCAGCTTAGGGCAGACCAACGAGCAGTACTTC. Amino acid sequence: CASSLGQTNEQYF. The whole variable domain, remainder taken from reference TRBV7-9 and TRBJ2-7, is DTGVSQNPRHKITKRGQNVTFRCDPISEHNRLYWYRQTLGQGPEFLTYFQNEAQLEKSRLLSDRFSAERPKGSFSTLEIQRTEQGDSAMYLCASSLGQTNEQYFGPGTRLTVT.

This clonotype was counted a few times. The V gene is TRBV7-9, the J gene TRBJ2-2; 7 nucleotides agree with TRBD1. Looked up from germline, CDR1 is SEHNR and CDR2 is FQNEAQ (reference sequence). J gave up 4 bases and V 5 bases, and 4 bases lay outside the gene matches. This CDR3 has 14 residues. The CDR3 is CASSRQGATGELFF. The CDR3 DNA sequence: TGTGCCAGCAGCCGACAGGGAGCCACCGGGGAGCTGTTTTTT.

Only a few counts were recorded for this clonotype. The V call is TRBV5-8, the J call TRBJ2-3; 7 bases line up with TRBD1. In germline, CDR1 is SGHTS, CDR2 YDEGEE. V shed 2 bases and J 2 bases; nucleotides not matched to a gene: 8. The length of the CDR3 is 16 residues. In DNA, the CDR3 is TGTGCCAGCAGCTTTACCGGGACAGTACTCACAGATACGCAGTATTTT. Protein: CASSFTGTVLTDTQYF.

This CDR3 reads CASSPDRGNEKLFF. The CDR3 bases are TGTGCCAGCAGTCCCGACAGGGGGAATGAAAAACTGTTTTTT. The rearrangement uses TRBV27 and TRBJ1-4; 9 positions match TRBD1. Germline V CDR1 and CDR2: MNHEY, SMNVEV (reference sequence). The CDR3 is made up of 14 amino acids. V trimming: 5 bases; J trimming: 5 bases; junction bases outside the gene matches: 3. The full variable domain, rest sourced from reference TRBV27 and TRBJ1-4, is EAQVTQNPRYLITVTGKKLTVTCSQNMNHEYMSWYRQDPGLGLRQIYYSMNVEVTDKGDVPEGYKVSRKEKRNFPLILESPSPNQTSLYFCASSPDRGNEKLFFGSGTQLSVL.

This clonotype occurred many times. The rearrangement uses TRBV5-1 and TRBJ2-7; 11 bases fit TRBD2. The CDR3 consists of 17 residues. V shed 3 bases, J shed 3 bases, and the junction held 11 bases outside the gene matches. CDR1 and CDR2 (germline): SGHRS, YFSETQ. In nucleotides, the CDR3 is TGCGCCAGCAGCTCCGGGACTAGCGGCTTAATCAACTACGAGCAGTACTTC. Translated, it gives CASSSGTSGLINYEQYF. Looking up the rest from reference TRBV5-1 and TRBJ2-7 gives the full variable domain: KAGVTQTPRYLIKTRGQQVTLSCSPISGHRSVSWYQQTPGQGLQFLFEYFSETQRNKGNFPGRFSGRQFSNSRSEMNVSTLELGDSALYLCASSSGTSGLINYEQYFGPGTRLTVT.

At least ten counts were recorded for this clonotype. The chain couples TRBV25-1 to TRBJ2-7; maybe TRBD1 (7 bases). Germline CDR1 is MGHDK and CDR2 is SYGVNS. The V end lost 8 bases, the J end lost 7 bases, and 15 bases lay between the germline ends. The CDR3 is 12 residues long. The CDR3 here is CASGDLQGEQYF. DNA of the CDR3: TGTGCCAGCGGGGACTTACAGGGGGAGCAGTACTTC.

This clonotype appeared many times. The chain joins TRBV27 to TRBJ2-1; possibly TRBD2 for D (6 bases). The V end was cut by 6 bases, the J end by 8 bases, with 20 bases between. The CDR3 spans 15 residues. Germline values: CDR1 MNHEY, CDR2 SMNVEV (reference sequence). This CDR3 reads CASRTREFPGYEQFF. DNA of the CDR3: TGTGCCAGCAGGACTCGGGAGTTTCCGGGCTATGAGCAGTTCTTC.

This clonotype appeared many times. The rearrangement uses TRBV5-1 and TRBJ1-5, with 8 bases identical to TRBD1. Germline trimming cut 1 base from V and 5 bases from J; bases unmatched to any gene: 2. Germline CDR1 is SGHRS and CDR2 is YFSETQ. The CDR3 runs 14 residues. The CDR3 protein is CASSLTGGDQPQHF. The CDR3 DNA reads as TGCGCCAGCAGCTTGACAGGGGGGGATCAGCCCCAGCATTTT.

The table lists this clonotype with many counts. For the CDR3, the DNA is TGTGCCAGCAGTCCCCCAGCGGGAGGCGTAACCGGGGAGCTGTTTTTT. Translated, it gives CASSPPAGGVTGELFF. The V call is TRBV28, the J call TRBJ2-2; 9 nucleotides align to TRBD2. The CDR3 totals 16 residues. The germline V gene has CDR1 MDHEN and CDR2 SYDVKM. With V trimmed by 5 bases and J by 5 bases, 9 bases remained unmatched. The full variable domain, rest sourced from reference TRBV28 and TRBJ2-2, is DVKVTQSSRYLVKRTGEKVFLECVQDMDHENMFWYRQDPGLGLRLIYFSYDVKMKEKGDIPEGYSVSREKKERFSLILESASTNQTSMYLCASSPPAGGVTGELFFGEGSRLTVL.

A word on this clonotype: At one boundary the junction diverges from the germline segment, which might be a read error. The chain has TRBV2 and TRBJ1-2; D may be TRBD1 (5 bases). This CDR3 contains 17 residues. Germline-derived CDR1 and CDR2 are SNHLY and FYNNEI. CDR3 loop: CTSTSQGDIIVGYGYTF. CDR3 in DNA: TGTACCAGCACTTCTCAGGGTGATATCATAGTAGGCTATGGCTACACCTTC.

This clonotype was found many times. The chain carries TRBV5-1 and TRBJ1-2; maybe TRBD1 (6 bases). The germline gives CDR1 SGHRS, CDR2 YFSETQ. The V end lost 4 bases, the J end lost 8 bases, and 18 bases lay between the germline ends. The length of the CDR3 is 14 residues. CDR3 nucleotide sequence: TGCGCCAGCAGCCTCGCAACAGGGAGCATGGGCTACACCTTC. Amino acid sequence: CASSLATGSMGYTF.

This clonotype was counted many times. Here the CDR3 reads CASSRGTDTQYF. In DNA, the CDR3 is TGTGCCAGCTCGAGAGGGACAGATACGCAGTATTTT. V and J are TRBV5-6 and TRBJ2-3, with D maybe TRBD2 (5 bases). With 7 bases removed from V and 3 bases from J, the gap between germline ends came to 9 bases. Germline lookup yields CDR1 SGHDT and CDR2 YYEEEE. CDR3 length equals 12 residues.

This clonotype was observed at least ten times. The J gene is TRBJ2-1, the V gene TRBV7-6, with D uncertain. Germline assignment: CDR1 SGHVS and CDR2 FNYEAQ. The V end was cut by 6 bases, the J end by 2 bases, with 8 bases between. The CDR3 is 13 amino acids. As DNA, the CDR3 is TGTGCCAGCAGTCAACCCCCCTACAATGAGCAGTTCTTC. This translates into CASSQPPYNEQFF.